A single sample is the source of the 18 T cell receptor beta chains below, sequenced in a study of tumor-infiltrating lymphocytes in oesophageal squamous cell carcinoma. TCRdb re-analysed the PCR reads in MiXCR, keeping a single row per CDR3 protein. Of roughly 14,000 distinct CDR3 sequences listed, roughly 54% were seen once; the top ten hold roughly 34%. The material sequenced was esophageal tumor tissue. Every receptor here comes from a female donor with esophageal squamous cell carcinoma.

Many counts were recorded for this clonotype. A much larger clone lies one base from this, so it may be a read error. The chain couples TRBV6-1 to TRBJ2-7; weak D call: TRBD1 (7 bases). The CDR3 is made up of 12 amino acids. Germline V lookup: CDR1 MNHNS, CDR2 SASEGT. V was clipped by 5 bases and J by 9 bases, with 14 bases between them. The CDR3 DNA is TGTGCCAGCAGTTACGGCGGGACAGTGCAGTACTTC. Protein sequence: CASSYGGTVQYF.

This clonotype was seen many times. This chain joins TRBV5-6 and TRBJ2-7; 7 bases align to TRBD1. V lost 3 bases, J lost 7 bases, and 13 bases stayed unmatched. The CDR3 contains 15 residues. Germline V lookup: CDR1 SGHDT, CDR2 YYEEEE. The CDR3 sequence is CASSYTGVRDNEQYF. The CDR3 coding sequence is TGTGCCAGCAGCTATACAGGGGTAAGGGACAATGAGCAGTACTTC. The whole variable domain, remainder taken from reference TRBV5-6 and TRBJ2-7, is DAGVTQSPTHLIKTRGQQVTLRCSPKSGHDTVSWYQQALGQGPQFIFQYYEEEERQRGNFPDRFSGHQFPNYSSELNVNALLLGDSALYLCASSYTGVRDNEQYFGPGTRLTVT.

This clonotype turned up a few times. J is TRBJ2-5 and V is TRBV7-9; D not resolved. The V gene's germline CDR1 is SEHNR and CDR2 FQNEAQ (reference sequence). V was clipped by 5 bases and J by 2 bases, with 12 bases between them. The CDR3 has 14 residues. The CDR3 region is CASSPQRAQETQYF. CDR3 in DNA: TGTGCCAGCAGCCCCCAAAGAGCGCAAGAGACCCAGTACTTC.

The rearrangement links TRBV7-2 to TRBJ2-4; 7 bases line up with TRBD2. The J call may not be correct, given that the DNA end is closer to TRBJ2-1. The CDR3 is 13 residues long. CDR1 and CDR2 (germline): SGHTA, FQGNSA. CDR3 nucleotide sequence: TGTGCCAGCAGCTTAGGGCGGGAGTCCGAGCAGTTCTTC. It translates to CASSLGRESEQFF.

This clonotype rates as medium-sized. The chain carries TRBV12-3 or TRBV12-4 and TRBJ2-2; the D is unclear. The V and J ends lost 1 base and 7 bases respectively, with 10 bases between them. The CDR3 extends over 14 amino acids. In nucleotides, the CDR3 is TGTGCCAGCAGTTTAGATGGGAATGGCGGGGAGCTGTTTTTT. Translated: CASSLDGNGGELFF.

The gene calls are TRBV12-5 and TRBJ1-4; D is unresolved. Trimming took 3 bases from V and 7 from J, leaving 21 bases between them. The CDR3 contains 17 residues. CDR1 and CDR2 from the germline V gene are LGHNT and FRNRAP. The CDR3 protein is CASGFFCGGGLGEKLFF. CDR3 nucleotides: TGTGCTAGTGGTTTCTTCTGCGGAGGAGGACTAGGTGAAAAACTGTTTTTT. The whole variable domain, remainder taken from reference TRBV12-5 and TRBJ1-4, is DARVTQTPRHKVTEMGQEVTMRCQPILGHNTVFWYRQTMMQGLELLAYFRNRAPLDDSGMPKDRFSAEMPDATLATLKIQPSEPRDSAVYFCASGFFCGGGLGEKLFFGSGTQLSVL.

On this clonotype: This may be a read error, as it is one base from a much larger clone. The chain links TRBV7-6 to TRBJ1-2; D is uncertain. Germline CDR1 is SGHVS and CDR2 is FNYEAQ. The CDR3 runs to 13 residues. V lost 1 base to trimming and J lost 2 bases, with 5 bases between them. CDR3 nucleotides: TGTGCCAGCAGCTTAGACGGAAACTATGGCTACACCTTC. Translated: CASSLDGNYGYTF.

This chain links TRBV6-2 or TRBV6-3 with TRBJ2-3; 7 bases match TRBD2. Matching the DNA end better, TRBJ2-7 makes the J call doubtful. The CDR3 spans 11 residues. The V gene's germline CDR1 is MNHEY and CDR2 SVGEGT. CDR3 sequence: CASRGVYEQYF. Written as DNA, the CDR3 is TGTGCCAGCCGGGGGGTCTACGAGCAGTACTTC.

The table lists this clonotype with a few counts. The V call is TRBV7-2, the J call TRBJ2-1; D remains ambiguous. With 2 bases removed from V and 7 bases from J, the gap between germline ends came to 6 bases. The CDR3 has 12 residues. CDR1 is SGHTA, CDR2 FQGNSA, per germline. The CDR3 sequence: CASSLLRNEQFF. CDR3 nucleotides: TGTGCCAGCAGCTTACTCCGGAATGAGCAGTTCTTC. The variable domain in full, completed from reference TRBV7-2 and TRBJ2-1, reads GAGVSQSPSNKVTEKGKDVELRCDPISGHTALYWYRQSLGQGLEFLIYFQGNSAPDKSGLPSDRFSAERTGGSVSTLTIQRTQQEDSAVYLCASSLLRNEQFFGPGTRLTVL.

V usage is TRBV11-1 and J usage is TRBJ2-3; D tentatively reads TRBD1 or TRBD2 (5 bases each). The CDR3 is 16 residues long. The V gene lost 2 bases and the J gene lost 5 bases, with 17 bases spanning the gap. Germline V lookup: CDR1 SGHAT, CDR2 FQDESV (reference sequence). The CDR3 DNA reads as TGTGCCAGCAGCTTAAACGGGGCTTTCGTCGGAGATACGCAGTATTTT. Translation gives CASSLNGAFVGDTQYF. Filled out from reference TRBV11-1 and TRBJ2-3, the complete variable domain reads EAEVAQSPRYKITEKSQAVAFWCDPISGHATLYWYRQILGQGPELLVQFQDESVVDDSQLPKDRFSAERLKGVDSTLKIQPAELGDSAMYLCASSLNGAFVGDTQYFGPGTRLTVL.

The chain has TRBV7-6 and TRBJ2-5; D is uncertain. TRBJ2-7 explains the end of the DNA better; the J call may be wrong. Germline V gene sequence: CDR1 SGHVS, CDR2 FNYEAQ. There are 14 residues in the CDR3. In nucleotides, the CDR3 is TGTGCCAGCAGCTTAAGTTACGGATCCTACGAGCAGTACTTC. Protein: CASSLSYGSYEQYF.

This clonotype has just a few counts. This chain connects TRBV28 to TRBJ2-6; no firm D call. The CDR3 spans 14 residues. V was pared by 5 bases and J by 0 bases, with 5 bases between. Germline values: CDR1 MDHEN, CDR2 SYDVKM. CDR3 nucleotides: TGTGCCAGCAGTCGACACTCTGGGGCCAACGTCCTGACTTTC. This encodes CASSRHSGANVLTF.

The J gene is TRBJ2-6, the V gene TRBV7-2, with D perhaps given as TRBD1 or TRBD2 (5 bases each). TRBJ2-7 explains the end of the DNA better; the J call may be wrong. Germline loops: CDR1 SGHTA, CDR2 FQGNSA. The CDR3 runs to 13 residues. Written as DNA, the CDR3 is TGTGCCAGCAGCTTAGCGGGGGTGGGTGAGCAGTACTTC. This translates into CASSLAGVGEQYF.

This clonotype showed up just once. The chain carries TRBV6-1 and TRBJ2-3; possibly TRBD1 for D (5 bases). The DNA end is more similar to TRBJ2-7, so the J call may be wrong. The germline V gene has CDR1 MNHNS and CDR2 SASEGT. The length of the CDR3 is 11 residues. The CDR3 nucleotides are TGTGCCAGCAGTTCTCAGGACAAGCAGTACTTC. Its translation is CASSSQDKQYF.

This clonotype has a handful of counts. This chain connects TRBV7-2 to TRBJ2-3; D possibly corresponds to TRBD1 (5 bases). The DNA end lines up better with TRBJ1-1; the J call may be wrong. Germline loops: CDR1 SGHTA, CDR2 FQGNSA. The CDR3 is made up of 14 amino acids. The CDR3 spells CASSRGGSGAEAFF. CDR3 coding DNA: TGTGCCAGCAGCCGAGGAGGGTCGGGGGCTGAAGCTTTCTTT.

This clonotype was counted many times. This is likely a read error, given that the CDR3 carries no conserved phenylalanine or tryptophan at its end. The DNA is left out, because the CDR3 cannot be placed on it with certainty; the CDR3 is given as TCRdb lists it. The chain combines TRBV28 with TRBJ2-1. Including both end residues, the CDR3 is 9 amino acids long. Germline lookup yields CDR1 MDHEN and CDR2 SYDVKM. The CDR3 loop reads CASSSTFKD.

On this clonotype itself: This is likely a read error, given that the CDR3 carries no conserved phenylalanine or tryptophan at its end. No DNA is shown, since the ends of the CDR3 on it are uncertain; the CDR3 is the one TCRdb lists. The V call is TRBV10-3, the J call TRBJ2-7; the DNA was not compared with TRBD1, the D call given in the table. Germline CDR1 and CDR2: ENHRY and SYGVKD. The CDR3 numbers 16 amino acids, ends counted. The CDR3 sequence is CAITEGAGFYGYTFGS.

By share, this clonotype ranks as medium-sized. The chain recombines TRBV6-1 with TRBJ2-7; D ambiguous. Trimming left V 2 bases short and J 2 bases short, with 10 bases between. This CDR3 is 14 amino acids long. Germline assignment: CDR1 MNHNS and CDR2 SASEGT. The DNA of the CDR3 is TGTGCCAGCAGTGAACCGAACACGGCCTACGAGCAGTACTTC. Protein: CASSEPNTAYEQYF.